The clone carrying this TCR beta chain is a singleton in its sample. Just one base apart from a much larger clone, this may be a read error. Trimming left V 4 bases short and J 8 bases short, with 17 bases between. This CDR3 is built from 13 residues. Germline V gene sequence: CDR1 GTSNPN, CDR2 SVGIG (reference sequence). Sample time point: newly diagnosed GD, antithyroid drugs for less than 3 months. The authors made the TCR library using RNA they extracted from PBMCs. The data stem from a study of regulatory T cells in long-lasting Graves disease. Library construction for TCR beta used iRepertoire HTBI primers and Arm-PCR of CDR3 regions. TCRdb redid the calling of the multiplex PCR reads with MiXCR, one entry per CDR3 protein. The table lists roughly 420,000 distinct CDR3 sequences, 12% to 15% of them singletons. A further study also used this sample, focusing on T cells in Graves' hyperthyroidism and ophthalmopathy.

The material sequenced was peripheral blood mononuclear cells (PBMCs), taken at new diagnosis, from a patient treated with antithyroid drugs. V and J are TRBV30 and TRBJ1-2, with D possibly being TRBD1 (6 bases). This sequence was found in a woman aged 50 to 60 with Graves disease. CDR3 nucleotide sequence: TGTGCCTGGATCCCTGGGACATCGAAAGGCTACACCTTC. Its translation is CAWIPGTSKGYTF.